The sequence of this T cell receptor (beta chain) was determined in a study of T-cell reconstitution after alpha-beta-depleted transplantation in children. General study findings and limits: Recipient T cells and thymic progenitors that survived were the source of the high TCRbeta diversity seen at day 60 in some patients. At around two months after transplant, the alpha-beta T cells were reportedly derived from several hundred expanded clones that came from non-depleted graft cells. Most T-cell counts and diversity one year after the transplant came from T cells that were newly produced.

CDR3 length: 15 amino acids. V lost 3 bases to trimming and J lost 3 bases; unmatched junction nucleotides: 6. Germline V lookup: CDR1 DFQATT, CDR2 SNEGSKA (reference sequence). This clonotype was observed many times. What it binds is unknown. This sample's TCRbeta library carried unique molecular identifier barcodes. TCRdb ran MiXCR on the PCR reads and lists one entry per CDR3 protein. The table records fewer than 500,000 distinct CDR3 sequences, around two fifths of them present only once. The sample was PBMCs, taken before TCRalphabeta/CD19-depleted stem cell transplant. The TCR sequence derives from a girl aged 2 to 9 with aplastic anemia, due to receive a stem cell transplant. This chain connects TRBV20-1 to TRBJ2-7; the match to TRBD2 covers 12 bases. CDR3 bases: TGCAGTGCTAGTCGACTAGCGGGAGTCCTCTACGAGCAGTACTTC. Translating gives CSASRLAGVLYEQYF.